Following are 12 T cell receptor beta chains from one sample sequenced in a study of blood T cells in healthy people across ages. Through a sample-barcoded 5' primer and a J-beta primer mix, a second PCR was run for roughly 6 to 11 cycles. TCRdb redid the calling of the 5' RACE reads with MiXCR, one entry per CDR3 protein. The sample contains about 640,000 distinct CDR3 sequences, roughly 58% of which appear only once. The sample consisted of blood. These TCRs come from a man in his 60s in good health.

The chain recombines TRBV5-4 with TRBJ2-6; D gene ambiguous. The CDR3 sequence is 15 residues long. The germline V gene encodes CDR1 SGHNT and CDR2 YYREEE (reference sequence). The V gene lost 4 bases and the J gene lost 0 bases, with 8 bases spanning the gap. CDR3 loop: CASSHQVSGANVLTF. DNA for the CDR3: TGTGCCAGCAGCCATCAGGTCTCTGGGGCCAACGTCCTGACTTTC.

This clonotype appeared a few times. The V and J genes are TRBV29-1 and TRBJ1-1; 7 bases fit TRBD1. The CDR3 sequence is 12 residues long. V dropped 8 bases and J dropped 2; count of bases not matched to a gene: 5. Per germline, CDR1 SQVTM and CDR2 ANQGSEA. The CDR3 here is CSTRTGNTEAFF. For the CDR3, the DNA is TGCAGCACAAGGACAGGCAACACTGAAGCTTTCTTT.

The V and J genes are TRBV7-2 and TRBJ1-1; D ambiguous. Trimming removed 1 base from V and 4 bases from J, with 7 bases in between. Germline loops: CDR1 SGHTA, CDR2 FQGNSA. The CDR3 sequence is 13 residues long. Here the CDR3 DNA reads TGTGCCAGCAGCTTAGTTCTCGGCACTGAAGCTTTCTTT. Translation: CASSLVLGTEAFF.

This clonotype was found once. The chain links TRBV5-1 to TRBJ2-7, with D perhaps matching TRBD1 (5 bases). V lost 4 bases and J 0 bases, leaving 17 bases between the germline ends. The CDR3 length is 16 residues. The V gene's germline CDR1 is SGHRS and CDR2 YFSETQ. The CDR3 DNA reads as TGCGCCAGCAGCCCAGGACACCGCCAGAGCTCCTACGAGCAGTACTTC. It translates to CASSPGHRQSSYEQYF.

The genes are TRBV20-1 and TRBJ1-6, with TRBD1 as a possible D gene (6 bases). The CDR3 contains 17 residues. Germline values: CDR1 DFQATT, CDR2 SNEGSKA (reference sequence). V lost 0 bases, J lost 7 bases, and 19 bases lay in between. The CDR3 is CSAREREAGTINSPLHF. The CDR3 region has the DNA TGCAGTGCTAGAGAGAGGGAGGCCGGGACAATAAATTCACCCCTCCACTTT.

A remark on this clonotype: Since the CDR3 does not end with the conserved phenylalanine or tryptophan, this likely comes from a read error. The V and J genes are TRBV20-1 and TRBJ1-2; D is unresolved. The CDR3 has 14 residues. Germline V gives CDR1 DFQATT, CDR2 SNEGSKA (reference sequence). Trimming removed 4 bases at V and 4 bases at J, with 16 bases between. This chain's CDR3 is CSATQSGVSYGYTL. The CDR3 DNA is TGCAGTGCTACCCAAAGCGGGGTTTCCTATGGCTACACCCTC.

Here the CDR3 DNA reads TGCAGTGCTACCAGGGGGAACGAAGAGACCCAGTACTTC. Its protein product is CSATRGNEETQYF. This rearrangement joins TRBV20-1 to TRBJ2-5, with TRBD1 matching 7 bases. The CDR3 contains 13 residues. Trimming at V came to 4 bases and at J to 3 bases, leaving 5 bases not matched to a gene. The germline CDR1 and CDR2 sequences are DFQATT and SNEGSKA (reference sequence).

In this sample, this clonotype turned up a few times. The rearrangement uses TRBV12-3 or TRBV12-4 and TRBJ1-1, with no clear D. V was clipped by 3 bases and J by 1 base, with 6 bases between them. The CDR3 sequence is 13 residues long. This CDR3 is CASSFTENTEAFF. DNA of the CDR3: TGTGCCAGCAGTTTTACAGAGAACACTGAAGCTTTCTTT.

The CDR3 sequence is CSGGQGTEAFF. The CDR3 nucleotides read TGCAGCGGGGGACAGGGCACTGAAGCTTTCTTT. The gene calls are TRBV29-1 and TRBJ1-1, with TRBD1 identical over 9 bases. Losses at the gene ends were 7 bases for V and 4 bases for J; bases not matched to a gene: 1. The germline V gene encodes CDR1 SQVTM and CDR2 ANQGSEA. This CDR3 is built from 11 residues.

The chain links TRBV12-3 or TRBV12-4 to TRBJ2-4; 8 nucleotides line up with TRBD2. The CDR3 runs 14 residues. V lost 7 bases and J lost 6; bases outside the gene matches: 8. The CDR3 sequence: CASTPTSDLNIQYF. CDR3 bases: TGTGCCAGCACCCCGACTAGCGACCTAAACATTCAGTACTTC.

This clonotype was seen only a few times. The chain uses TRBV19 and TRBJ2-1, with 8 nucleotides matching TRBD2. There are 14 residues in the CDR3. V was clipped by 5 bases and J by 6 bases; unmatched bases: 6. Germline V gene data show CDR1 as LNHDA and CDR2 as SQIVND (reference sequence). This CDR3 is CASSPGTSRNEQFF. CDR3 DNA sequence: TGTGCCAGTAGTCCCGGGACTAGTCGCAATGAGCAGTTCTTC.

The chain couples TRBV20-1 to TRBJ2-3, with 8 bases identical to TRBD2. Germline V lookup: CDR1 DFQATT, CDR2 SNEGSKA (reference sequence). The CDR3 is 14 amino acids. V lost 6 bases, J lost 3 bases, and 8 bases stayed unmatched. CDR3 in amino acids: CSAQRASGTDTQYF. The CDR3 DNA follows: TGCAGTGCCCAGAGGGCTAGCGGGACAGATACGCAGTATTTT.